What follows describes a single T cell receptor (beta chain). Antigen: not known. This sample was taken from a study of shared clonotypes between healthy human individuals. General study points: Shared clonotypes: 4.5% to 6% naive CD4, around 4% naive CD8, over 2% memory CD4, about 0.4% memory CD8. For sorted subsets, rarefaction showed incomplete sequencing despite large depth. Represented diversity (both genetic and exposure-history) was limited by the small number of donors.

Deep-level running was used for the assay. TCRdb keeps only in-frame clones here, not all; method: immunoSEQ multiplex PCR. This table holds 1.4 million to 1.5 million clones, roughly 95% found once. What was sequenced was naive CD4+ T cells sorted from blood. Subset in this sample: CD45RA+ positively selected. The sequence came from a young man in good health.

The CDR3 spells CASSQEPDHSGNTIYF. The CDR3 bases are TGCGCCAGCAGCCAAGAGCCGGACCACTCTGGAAACACCATATATTTT. The V gene is TRBV4-3, the J gene TRBJ1-3, with D uncertain. The CDR3 is 16 amino acids. Trimming removed 0 bases at V and 0 bases at J, with 9 bases between. CDR1 is LGHNA and CDR2 is YSLEER in the germline V gene.